Below are 26 T cell receptor beta chains sequenced from a single sample in a study of vaccination and CD4 T cells after COVID-19. Their antigen targets remain unknown. Specified treatment: approximately nine-day PBMC culture with coronavirus spike peptide pools or control peptides (ViraFEST assay). At the Johns Hopkins FTIC core, DNA taken from cultured CD4+ T cells was sequenced by way of the Oncomine TCR Beta short-read assay. TCRdb called the PCR reads again in MiXCR, with one record for every CDR3 protein. The sample holds about 18,000 distinct CDR3 sequences, about two fifths seen once. This specimen was CD4+ T cells from blood, cultured in vitro, taken after SARS-CoV-2 vaccination. The receptors originated from a human donor who had recovered from COVID-19.

This chain connects TRBV28 to TRBJ1-2; D is uncertain. The CDR3 is 11 residues long. Germline values: CDR1 MDHEN, CDR2 SYDVKM. V was trimmed by 6 bases and J by 8 bases, leaving 10 bases between them. CDR3 amino acids: CASSPTSGYTF. CDR3 coding DNA: TGTGCCAGCAGCCCGACATCCGGCTACACCTTC.

The chain is built from TRBV7-8 and TRBJ1-1; D may be TRBD1 (5 bases). The V gene lost 1 base and the J gene lost 0 bases, with 9 bases spanning the gap. Germline CDR1 reads SGHVS; CDR2 reads FQNEAQ. The CDR3 is 15 residues long. The CDR3 region has the DNA TGTGCCAGCAGCTTAGTTGGGGGGTTGAACACTGAAGCTTTCTTT. Translating it yields CASSLVGGLNTEAFF.

The rearrangement joins TRBV6-2 or TRBV6-3 to TRBJ1-1; 7 bases match TRBD1. With 6 bases clipped from V and 1 base from J, the junction kept 8 bases outside the gene matches. CDR1 MNHEY and CDR2 SVGEGT come from the germline V gene. The CDR3 has 15 amino acids. The CDR3 reads CASSKGGRRNTEAFF. CDR3 nucleotides: TGTGCCAGCAGCAAAGGGGGCCGGCGGAACACTGAAGCTTTCTTT.

This sequence joins TRBV2 and TRBJ2-5; D uncertain. Trimming took off 4 bases at V and 7 bases at J, with 7 bases between the two ends. There are 11 residues in the CDR3. Germline-derived CDR1 and CDR2 are SNHLY and FYNNEI. The CDR3 DNA is TGTGCCAGCAGTGCTTGGGGGACCCAGTACTTC. It translates to CASSAWGTQYF.

Only a few counts were recorded for this clonotype. This sequence joins TRBV6-2 or TRBV6-3 and TRBJ2-7, with TRBD2 as a possible D gene (6 bases). Germline lookup yields CDR1 MNHEY and CDR2 SVGEGT. Trimming removed 6 bases from V and 4 bases from J, with 19 bases in between. The length of the CDR3 is 15 residues. The CDR3 sequence: CASRRGSSSLYEQYF. For the CDR3, the DNA is TGTGCCAGCAGACGGGGGTCGAGTTCGCTATACGAGCAGTACTTC.

The chain combines TRBV18 with TRBJ1-6; TRBD1 is a possible D gene (5 bases). Looked up from germline, CDR1 is KGHSH and CDR2 is LQKENI. Between the trimmed V and J ends, which lost 4 bases and 7 bases, there was a span of 5 bases. The CDR3 has 12 residues. CDR3 coding DNA: TGTGCCAGCTCACAGGGGAATTCACCCCTCCACTTT. Translating gives CASSQGNSPLHF.

V gene TRBV10-3 combines with J gene TRBJ2-2; no reliable D call. With 6 bases removed from V and 7 bases from J, the gap between germline ends came to 15 bases. CDR1 ENHRY and CDR2 SYGVKD come from the germline V gene. The CDR3 has 14 residues. CDR3 in amino acids: CAISELDAIGELFF. CDR3 nucleotides: TGTGCCATCAGCGAACTCGACGCAATCGGGGAGCTGTTTTTT.

The rearrangement uses TRBV5-1 and TRBJ2-5; 7 bases are a match to TRBD2. This CDR3 spans 15 amino acids. V dropped 4 bases and J dropped 2; count of bases not matched to a gene: 8. CDR1 and CDR2 (germline): SGHRS, YFSETQ. This CDR3 is CASSLGGAGQETQYF. CDR3 sequence (DNA): TGCGCCAGCAGCCTGGGAGGGGCCGGACAAGAGACCCAGTACTTC.

The genes are TRBV27 and TRBJ2-1; 7 nucleotides match TRBD1. This CDR3 is 13 amino acids long. Germline V gives CDR1 MNHEY, CDR2 SMNVEV (reference sequence). J lost 7 bases, V lost 3 bases, and 3 bases had no gene match. CDR3 protein: CASSLFRGNEQFF. The CDR3 nucleotides are TGTGCCAGCAGTTTGTTCAGGGGGAATGAGCAGTTCTTC.

This chain uses TRBV6-1 with TRBJ1-2, with 9 positions matching TRBD1. The V gene end was trimmed by 6 bases and the J gene end by 5 bases; junction bases not matched to a gene: 7. The CDR3 runs 14 residues. The germline gives CDR1 MNHNS, CDR2 SASEGT. In DNA, the CDR3 is TGTGCCAGCAGAACCATGGGACAGGGATATGGCTACACCTTC. This codes for CASRTMGQGYGYTF.

This clonotype has just a few counts. This sequence joins TRBV27 and TRBJ1-3; D is undetermined. The length of the CDR3 is 13 residues. Looked up from germline, CDR1 is MNHEY and CDR2 is SMNVEV (reference sequence). V dropped 3 bases and J dropped 4 bases, with 7 bases sitting between them. The CDR3 DNA sequence: TGTGCCAGCAGTTTTCGGCCCGGAAACACCATATATTTT. The encoded protein is CASSFRPGNTIYF.

The chain couples TRBV7-9 to TRBJ2-2, with 8 bases aligning to TRBD1. J was trimmed by 0 bases and V by 5 bases; bases with no gene match: 2. Germline CDR1 SEHNR, CDR2 FQNEAQ (reference sequence). CDR3 length: 15 residues. Written as DNA, the CDR3 is TGTGCCAGCAGCCAGGGGGCATCGAACACCGGGGAGCTGTTTTTT. Protein sequence: CASSQGASNTGELFF.

This clonotype was observed a handful of times. DNA for the CDR3: TGTGCCAGCAGTTACTCAGGGATAAGCTCCTACGAGCAGTACTTC. It yields the protein CASSYSGISSYEQYF. The gene calls are TRBV6-5 and TRBJ2-7; D is unresolved. Germline CDR1 and CDR2: MNHEY and SVGAGI. The CDR3 loop spans 15 amino acids. The V end lost 0 bases, the J end lost 0 bases, and 9 bases lay between the germline ends.

The chain couples TRBV20-1 to TRBJ1-5, with 7 positions matching TRBD1. This CDR3 region has 12 residues. Germline assignment: CDR1 DFQATT and CDR2 SNEGSKA (reference sequence). After removal of 5 bases from V and 12 bases from J, the junction contained 10 bases not matched to a gene. The CDR3 region is CSARDSSFLQHF. CDR3 nucleotides: TGCAGTGCTCGGGACAGTTCCTTTCTCCAGCATTTT.

The genes are TRBV7-9 and TRBJ1-1; a possible D gene is TRBD1 (6 bases). The CDR3 is 18 amino acids. Trimming shortened V by 3 bases and J by 5 bases, and 25 bases separated the two germline ends. CDR1 and CDR2 from the germline V gene are SEHNR and FQNEAQ (reference sequence). The chain's CDR3 is CASSLSELAGAVGTEAFF. The CDR3 bases are TGTGCCAGCAGCTTGAGTGAGCTGGCAGGGGCAGTCGGGACTGAAGCTTTCTTT.

V gene TRBV19 combines with J gene TRBJ1-6; D remains unclear. Per the germline V gene, CDR1 is LNHDA and CDR2 is SQIVND (reference sequence). The CDR3 has 16 amino acids. V lost 6 bases and J lost 11, with 23 bases in between. DNA for the CDR3: TGTGCCAGTAGCCGGTGGCAGAACAACCTAGGGACACCCCTCCACTTT. Protein: CASSRWQNNLGTPLHF.

This clonotype was seen a few times. The rearrangement joins TRBV4-2 to TRBJ2-5, with a tentative D call TRBD2 (6 bases). V lost 5 bases and J lost 2, with 15 bases in between. The CDR3 extends over 15 amino acids. Germline V gene data show CDR1 as LGHNA and CDR2 as YNFKEQ. CDR3 sequence (DNA): TGTGCCAGCAGCGTGACGGGAGAGGTACAAGAGACCCAGTACTTC. Translation gives CASSVTGEVQETQYF.

This clonotype appeared a few times. The rearrangement uses TRBV27 and TRBJ1-5; TRBD1 is a possible D gene (5 bases). Deletions cut 6 bases from V and 6 bases from J, with 18 bases between. This CDR3 contains 15 residues. Germline CDR1 MNHEY, CDR2 SMNVEV (reference sequence). The CDR3 nucleotides read TGTGCCAGCAGCTCGGGTTCTAGGGGCACTCAGCCCCAGCATTTT. It codes for CASSSGSRGTQPQHF.

The J gene is TRBJ1-6, the V gene TRBV11-3, with 9 nucleotides matching TRBD1. The CDR3 spans 15 residues. Unmatched junction bases numbered 6, after V lost 5 bases and J lost 7 bases. Germline CDR1 reads SGHNT; CDR2 reads YENEEA. CDR3 DNA sequence: TGTGCCAGCAGCAAGATGACAGGGGGAAATTCACCCCTCCACTTT. Amino acids: CASSKMTGGNSPLHF.

This chain uses TRBV27 with TRBJ1-1, with D possibly TRBD1 on 6 matching bases. The V gene lost 3 bases and the J gene lost 1 base, with 9 bases spanning the gap. The CDR3 has 14 residues. Germline V gene lookup returns CDR1 MNHEY and CDR2 SMNVEV (reference sequence). The CDR3, as DNA: TGTGCCAGCAGTTTCCAGGGGAAGAACACTGAAGCTTTCTTT. As protein: CASSFQGKNTEAFF.

The rearrangement joins TRBV20-1 to TRBJ2-3; 13 bases line up with TRBD2. The CDR3 length is 15 residues. CDR1 is DFQATT and CDR2 is SNEGSKA in the germline V gene (reference sequence). The V gene end was trimmed by 3 bases and the J gene end by 6 bases; junction bases not matched to a gene: 6. Here the CDR3 reads CSASGLAGVTDTQYF. CDR3 in DNA: TGCAGTGCTAGCGGACTAGCGGGAGTCACGGATACGCAGTATTTT.

The chain employs TRBV6-2 or TRBV6-3 and TRBJ2-2; D perhaps matches TRBD1 (5 bases). Trimming cost V 6 bases and J 5 bases, with 13 bases left between them. Germline CDR1 MNHEY, CDR2 SVGEGT. CDR3 length: 14 amino acids. Here the CDR3 reads CASSSGQLTGELFF. The CDR3 DNA reads as TGTGCCAGCAGCTCTGGACAATTGACCGGGGAGCTGTTTTTT.

This clonotype has just a few counts. This sequence joins TRBV7-2 and TRBJ1-5; TRBD1 aligns across 12 bases. CDR1 SGHTA and CDR2 FQGNSA come from the germline V gene. The CDR3 extends over 19 amino acids. V was clipped by 4 bases and J by 0 bases; unmatched bases: 10. The CDR3 bases are TGTGCCAGCAGCTATAAACCGGGACAGGGGGCCATTAGCAATCAGCCCCAGCATTTT. Translated, it gives CASSYKPGQGAISNQPQHF.

This chain links TRBV20-1 with TRBJ2-7; D call uncertain. Trimming shortened V by 3 bases and J by 5 bases, and 5 bases separated the two germline ends. Germline CDR1 is DFQATT and CDR2 is SNEGSKA (reference sequence). The CDR3 runs 10 residues. The CDR3 DNA reads as TGCAGTGCTAGTGCCCACGAGCAGTACTTC. Its protein is CSASAHEQYF.

The chain combines TRBV19 with TRBJ2-7; D uncertain. Germline CDR1 and CDR2: LNHDA and SQIVND (reference sequence). Trimming removed 3 bases from V and 0 bases from J, with 12 bases in between. CDR3 length equals 15 residues. The CDR3 is CASSISRESSYEQYF. The CDR3 coding sequence is TGTGCCAGTAGTATCTCTAGGGAAAGCTCCTACGAGCAGTACTTC.

V and J are TRBV30 and TRBJ1-2; 7 nucleotides agree with TRBD1. Germline-derived CDR1 and CDR2 are GTSNPN and SVGIG (reference sequence). The CDR3 length is 14 residues. The V segment lost 6 bases and the J segment 2 bases; nucleotides outside the gene matches: 9. The CDR3 spells CACHPPGQNYGYTF. The CDR3 region has the DNA TGTGCCTGCCACCCCCCGGGACAGAACTATGGCTACACCTTC.